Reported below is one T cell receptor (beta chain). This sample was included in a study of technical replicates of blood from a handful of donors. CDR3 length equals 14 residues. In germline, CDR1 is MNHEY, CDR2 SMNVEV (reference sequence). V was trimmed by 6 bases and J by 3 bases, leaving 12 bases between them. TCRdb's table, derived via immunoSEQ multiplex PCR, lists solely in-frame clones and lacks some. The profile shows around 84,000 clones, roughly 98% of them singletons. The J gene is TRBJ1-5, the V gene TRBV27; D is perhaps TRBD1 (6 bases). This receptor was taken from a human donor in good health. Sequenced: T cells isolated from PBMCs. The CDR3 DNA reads TGTGCCAGCAGCACCAGGGGTGACAATCAGCCCCAGCATTTT. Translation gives CASSTRGDNQPQHF.